Ten or more counts support the clone carrying this T cell receptor beta chain. Its specificity is unknown. The entry originates in a study of T cells after yellow fever vaccination. MiXCR was run by TCRdb on the 5' RACE reads, yielding one entry per CDR3 protein. The sample lists 60,000 to 85,000 distinct CDR3 sequences, less than 8.5% occurring once. Study-level results: Although the secondary response was weaker, it peaked faster, at day 5 versus 15.

This TCR derives from a man between 18 and 29 years old who received the YFV17D yellow fever vaccine. The starting material was CD8+ T cells sorted from PBMCs, obtained about 49 days after the first yellow fever vaccination.

CDR3 amino acids: CASSQGWVYEAFF. Here the CDR3 DNA reads TGCGCCAGCAGCCAAGGATGGGTTTATGAAGCTTTCTTT. The chain employs TRBV4-1 and TRBJ1-1, with no clear D. The germline V gene has CDR1 MGHRA and CDR2 YSYEKL. V dropped 1 base and J dropped 7 bases, with 10 bases sitting between them. The CDR3 is 13 residues long.